A single sample is the source of the 14 T cell receptor beta chains below, sequenced in a study of shared clonotypes between healthy human individuals. Only CD45RO-negative cells positively selected for CCR7 counted as naive CD8 cells, so terminally differentiated effector memory CD45RA+ cells were excluded. Generated by immunoSEQ multiplex PCR, the TCRdb table keeps only in-frame clones and is missing some. The profile shows roughly 810,000 clones, around 96% of them singletons. The sequenced sample consisted of naive CD8+ T cells sorted from blood. Receptor source: a man aged 30 to 39 in good health.

The CDR3 sequence is CASSLIGGRRADTQYF. CDR3 DNA sequence: TGTGCCAGCAGCTTAATCGGCGGGAGAAGAGCAGATACGCAGTATTTT. The gene calls are TRBV7-2 and TRBJ2-3; the match to TRBD2 covers 7 bases. The CDR3 is 16 residues long. Looked up from germline, CDR1 is SGHTA and CDR2 is FQGNSA. Trimming cost V 2 bases and J 4 bases; bases outside gene matches: 9.

The genes are TRBV9 and TRBJ1-2; D remains unclear. In germline, CDR1 is SGDLS, CDR2 YYNGEE. Trimming removed 0 bases from V and 4 bases from J, with 19 bases in between. The CDR3 runs to 17 residues. The CDR3 loop reads CASSVGPSRRAGYGYTF. CDR3 sequence (DNA): TGTGCCAGCAGCGTAGGCCCGTCAAGGCGGGCAGGCTATGGCTACACCTTC.

The gene calls are TRBV9 and TRBJ2-1; D might be TRBD2 (5 bases). The germline CDR1 and CDR2 sequences are SGDLS and YYNGEE. CDR3 size: 15 residues. Trimming pared 0 bases from V and 2 bases from J, leaving 9 bases between. CDR3 coding DNA: TGTGCCAGCAGCGTAGAGAGCGGCACCTACAATGAGCAGTTCTTC. It specifies CASSVESGTYNEQFF.

The V call is TRBV7-9, the J call TRBJ1-2; tentatively, D is TRBD1 (6 bases). Germline V gene sequence: CDR1 SEHNR, CDR2 FQNEAQ (reference sequence). The CDR3 spans 13 residues. The ends were cut back, 8 bases at V and 8 bases at J, with 18 bases in the middle. The CDR3 reads CASGFQGREGYTF. In DNA, the CDR3 is TGTGCCAGCGGGTTTCAGGGGCGTGAGGGCTACACCTTC. Using reference TRBV7-9 and TRBJ1-2 for the parts outside the CDR3, the full variable domain is DTGVSQNPRHKITKRGQNVTFRCDPISEHNRLYWYRQTLGQGPEFLTYFQNEAQLEKSRLLSDRFSAERPKGSFSTLEIQRTEQGDSAMYLCASGFQGREGYTFGSGTRLTVV.

The chain joins TRBV10-1 to TRBJ2-7; D gene ambiguous. CDR1 and CDR2 (germline): WNHNN, SYGVQD (reference sequence). The CDR3 length is 14 residues. V gave up 1 base and J gave up 3 bases, with 10 bases separating them. CDR3 in DNA: TGCGCCAGCAGTGAGTTCATGGGAAGCTACGAGCAGTACTTC. It codes for CASSEFMGSYEQYF.

This rearrangement joins TRBV4-1 to TRBJ2-3; 8 positions agree with TRBD2. CDR3 size: 20 residues. CDR1 is MGHRA, CDR2 YSYEKL, per germline. Trimming cost V 0 bases and J 1 base; bases outside gene matches: 15. The CDR3 DNA is TGCGCCAGCAGCCAAGATGCGGGGGGAGTCCTGTCTGGGGGCACAGATACGCAGTATTTT. Encoded protein: CASSQDAGGVLSGGTDTQYF.

The rearrangement links TRBV7-9 to TRBJ2-7, with 9 bases that match TRBD2. Germline V gives CDR1 SEHNR, CDR2 FQNEAQ (reference sequence). The V gene end was trimmed by 4 bases and the J gene end by 5 bases; junction bases not matched to a gene: 12. There are 16 residues in the CDR3. The CDR3 is CASSSGAGGSQDEQYF. In DNA form, the CDR3 reads TGTGCCAGCAGCTCGGGAGCGGGAGGATCGCAGGACGAGCAGTACTTC.

This clone was found a few times. V and J are TRBV15 and TRBJ1-2, with a tentative D call TRBD1 (5 bases). From germline, CDR1 is LNHNV and CDR2 YYDKDF (reference sequence). The CDR3 contains 14 residues. V lost 5 bases, J lost 6 bases, and 16 bases lay in between. The CDR3 reads CATSRRATIDGYTF. The CDR3 coding sequence is TGTGCCACCAGCCGCAGGGCGACTATCGATGGCTACACCTTC.

The chain couples TRBV11-3 to TRBJ2-7; TRBD2 matches at 8 bases. Trimming removed 5 bases from V and 2 bases from J; junction bases left unmatched: 8. This CDR3 is built from 15 residues. Germline assignment: CDR1 SGHNT and CDR2 YENEEA. CDR3 DNA sequence: TGTGCCAGCAGCAGAGACCCGGGACTAGCCTACGAGCAGTACTTC. This codes for CASSRDPGLAYEQYF.

The V call is TRBV14, the J call TRBJ2-1; D remains unclear. Germline loops: CDR1 SGHDN, CDR2 FVKESK. The CDR3 is 16 residues long. The V and J ends lost 0 bases and 5 bases respectively, with 14 bases between them. CDR3 sequence reads: CASSQDPSFAHNEQFF. DNA for the CDR3: TGTGCCAGCAGCCAAGACCCATCCTTCGCACACAATGAGCAGTTCTTC.

The V gene is TRBV6-5, the J gene TRBJ2-7, with a tentative D call TRBD1 (6 bases). The CDR3 has 15 amino acids. V was pared by 0 bases and J by 3 bases, with 12 bases between. Germline lookup yields CDR1 MNHEY and CDR2 SVGAGI. CDR3 nucleotides: TGTGCCAGCAGTTACTCACAGGGACCCCACTACGAGCAGTACTTC. This codes for CASSYSQGPHYEQYF.

The V call is TRBV5-1, the J call TRBJ1-1; D gene unclear. Germline V lookup: CDR1 SGHRS, CDR2 YFSETQ. Trimming removed 0 bases at V and 1 base at J, with 16 bases between. This CDR3 contains 17 residues. The CDR3 DNA sequence: TGCGCCAGCAGCTTGGACTTGGCGGGCGGGTGGAACACTGAAGCTTTCTTT. It translates to CASSLDLAGGWNTEAFF.

The rearrangement links TRBV18 to TRBJ1-2; D is unresolved. CDR3 length equals 13 residues. Between the trimmed V and J ends, which lost 5 bases and 2 bases, there was a span of 9 bases. Germline CDR1 KGHSH, CDR2 LQKENI. DNA of the CDR3: TGTGCCAGCTCAGATGGAGGGAACTATGGCTACACCTTC. Translation gives CASSDGGNYGYTF.

The gene calls are TRBV16 and TRBJ1-1; TRBD1 matches at 7 bases. CDR1 and CDR2 from the germline V gene are KGHSY and FQNENV. V was pared by 2 bases and J by 2 bases, with 11 bases of the junction left unmatched. The CDR3 totals 17 residues. The CDR3 nucleotides read TGTGCCAGCAGCCAACTTTCCCCGGGACAGCCAAACACTGAAGCTTTCTTT. This translates into CASSQLSPGQPNTEAFF. Combining the CDR3 with reference TRBV16 and TRBJ1-1 gives the whole variable domain GEEVAQTPKHLVRGEGQKAKLYCAPIKGHSYVFWYQQVLKNEFKFLISFQNENVFDETGMPKERFSAKCLPNSPCSLEIQATKLEDSAVYFCASSQLSPGQPNTEAFFGQGTRLTVV.